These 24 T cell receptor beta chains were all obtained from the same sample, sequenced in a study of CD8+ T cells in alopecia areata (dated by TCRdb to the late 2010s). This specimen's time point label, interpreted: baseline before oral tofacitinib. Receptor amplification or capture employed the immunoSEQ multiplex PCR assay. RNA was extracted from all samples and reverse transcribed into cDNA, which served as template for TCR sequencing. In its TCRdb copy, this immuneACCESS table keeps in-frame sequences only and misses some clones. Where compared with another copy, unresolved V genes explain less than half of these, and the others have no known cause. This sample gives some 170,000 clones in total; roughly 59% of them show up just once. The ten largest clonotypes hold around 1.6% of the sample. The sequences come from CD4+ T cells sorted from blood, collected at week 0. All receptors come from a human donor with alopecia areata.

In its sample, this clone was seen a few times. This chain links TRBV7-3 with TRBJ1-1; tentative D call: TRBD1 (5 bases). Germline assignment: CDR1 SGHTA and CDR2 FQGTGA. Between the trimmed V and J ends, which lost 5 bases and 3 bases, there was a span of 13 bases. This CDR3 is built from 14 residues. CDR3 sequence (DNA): TGTGCCAGCAGCCCCGGGAGGGGTGACACTGAAGCTTTCTTT. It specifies CASSPGRGDTEAFF.

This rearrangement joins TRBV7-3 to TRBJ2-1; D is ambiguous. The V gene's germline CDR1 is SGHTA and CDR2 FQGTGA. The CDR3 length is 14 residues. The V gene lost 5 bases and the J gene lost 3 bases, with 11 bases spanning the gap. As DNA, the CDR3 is TGTGCCAGCAGCCCTACCTTCGGCTACAATGAGCAGTTCTTC. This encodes CASSPTFGYNEQFF.

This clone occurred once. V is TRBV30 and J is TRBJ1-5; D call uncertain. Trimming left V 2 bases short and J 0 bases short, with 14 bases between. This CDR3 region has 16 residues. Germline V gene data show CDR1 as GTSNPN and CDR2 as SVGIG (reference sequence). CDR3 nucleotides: TGTGCCTGGAGTAAAGGGTCTTTTGGTAGCAATCAGCCCCAGCATTTT. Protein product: CAWSKGSFGSNQPQHF.

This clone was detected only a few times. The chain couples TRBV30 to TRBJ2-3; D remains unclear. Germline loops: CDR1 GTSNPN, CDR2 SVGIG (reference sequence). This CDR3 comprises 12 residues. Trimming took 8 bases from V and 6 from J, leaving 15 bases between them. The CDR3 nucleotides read TGTGCCGCTACAAAGATATTTGATACGCAGTATTTT. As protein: CAATKIFDTQYF.

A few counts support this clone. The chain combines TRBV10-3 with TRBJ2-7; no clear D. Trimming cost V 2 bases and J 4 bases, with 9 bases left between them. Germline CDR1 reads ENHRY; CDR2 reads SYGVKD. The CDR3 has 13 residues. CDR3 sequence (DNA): TGTGCCATCAGTGAGAACAGAGATTACGAGCAGTACTTC. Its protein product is CAISENRDYEQYF.

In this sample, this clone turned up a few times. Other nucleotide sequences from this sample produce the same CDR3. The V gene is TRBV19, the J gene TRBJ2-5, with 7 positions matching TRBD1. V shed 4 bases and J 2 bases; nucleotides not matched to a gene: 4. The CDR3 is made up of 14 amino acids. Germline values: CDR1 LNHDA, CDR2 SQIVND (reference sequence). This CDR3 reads CASSTRTGQETQYF. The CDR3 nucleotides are TGTGCCAGTAGTACTCGGACAGGTCAAGAGACCCAGTACTTC.

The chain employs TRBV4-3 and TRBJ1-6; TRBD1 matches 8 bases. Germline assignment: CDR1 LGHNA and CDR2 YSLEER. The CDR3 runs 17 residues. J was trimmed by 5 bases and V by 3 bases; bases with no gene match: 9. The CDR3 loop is CASSQRTGGQDNSPLHF. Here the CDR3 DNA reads TGCGCCAGCAGCCAGAGAACAGGGGGACAAGATAATTCACCCCTCCACTTT.

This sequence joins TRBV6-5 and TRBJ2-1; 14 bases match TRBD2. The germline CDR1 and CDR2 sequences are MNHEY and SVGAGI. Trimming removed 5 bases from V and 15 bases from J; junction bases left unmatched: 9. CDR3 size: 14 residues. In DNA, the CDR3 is TGTGCCAGCAGTCCACGGACTAGCGGGGGGTCACGGTTCTTC. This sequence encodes CASSPRTSGGSRFF.

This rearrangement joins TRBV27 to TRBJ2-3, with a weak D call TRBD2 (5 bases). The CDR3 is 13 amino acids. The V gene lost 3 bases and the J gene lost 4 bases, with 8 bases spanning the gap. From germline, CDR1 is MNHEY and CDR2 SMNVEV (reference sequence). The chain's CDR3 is CASSFFGADTQYF. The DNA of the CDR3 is TGTGCCAGCAGTTTCTTCGGGGCAGATACGCAGTATTTT.

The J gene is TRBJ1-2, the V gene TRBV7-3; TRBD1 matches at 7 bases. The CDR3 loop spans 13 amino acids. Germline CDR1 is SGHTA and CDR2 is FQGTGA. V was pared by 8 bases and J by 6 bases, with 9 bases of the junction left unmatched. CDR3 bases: TGTGCCAGCGGTAGGGGGCTGATGGATGGCTACACCTTC. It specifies CASGRGLMDGYTF.

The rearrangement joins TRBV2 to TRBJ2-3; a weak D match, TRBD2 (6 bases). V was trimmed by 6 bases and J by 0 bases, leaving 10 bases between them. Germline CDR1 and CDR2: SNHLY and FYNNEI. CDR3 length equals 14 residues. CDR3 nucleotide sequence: TGTGCCAGCAGCCAGACTAGAAGCACAGATACGCAGTATTTT. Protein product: CASSQTRSTDTQYF.

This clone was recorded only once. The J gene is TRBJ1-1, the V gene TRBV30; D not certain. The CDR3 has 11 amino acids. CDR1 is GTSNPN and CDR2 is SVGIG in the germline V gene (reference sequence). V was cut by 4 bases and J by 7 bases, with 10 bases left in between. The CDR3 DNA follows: TGTGCCTGGAACAAGGGTATTGAAGCTTTCTTT. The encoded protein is CAWNKGIEAFF.

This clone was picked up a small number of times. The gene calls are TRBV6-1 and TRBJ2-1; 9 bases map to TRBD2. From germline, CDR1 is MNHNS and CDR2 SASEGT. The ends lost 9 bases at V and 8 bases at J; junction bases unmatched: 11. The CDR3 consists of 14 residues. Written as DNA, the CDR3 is TGTGCCAGTAGCGCGGGGGGGCCTATCGATGAGCAGTTCTTC. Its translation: CASSAGGPIDEQFF.

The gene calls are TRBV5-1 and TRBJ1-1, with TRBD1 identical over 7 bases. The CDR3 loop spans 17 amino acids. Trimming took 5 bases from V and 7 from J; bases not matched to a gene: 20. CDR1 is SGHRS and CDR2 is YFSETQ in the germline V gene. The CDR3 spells CASRKDPTGGQPFEAFF. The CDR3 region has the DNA TGCGCCAGCAGAAAAGACCCCACGGGGGGACAGCCATTTGAAGCTTTCTTT.

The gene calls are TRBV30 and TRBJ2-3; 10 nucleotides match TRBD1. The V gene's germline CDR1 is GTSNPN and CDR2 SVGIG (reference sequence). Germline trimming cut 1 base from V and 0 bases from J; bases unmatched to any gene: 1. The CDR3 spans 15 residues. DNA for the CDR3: TGTGCCTGGAGTGGACAGGGGGCGAGCACAGATACGCAGTATTTT. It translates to CAWSGQGASTDTQYF. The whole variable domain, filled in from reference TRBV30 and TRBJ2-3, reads SQTIHQWPATLVQPVGSPLSLECTVEGTSNPNLYWYRQAAGRGLQLLFYSVGIGQISSEVPQNLSASRPQDRQFILSSKKLLLSDSGFYLCAWSGQGASTDTQYFGPGTRLTVL.

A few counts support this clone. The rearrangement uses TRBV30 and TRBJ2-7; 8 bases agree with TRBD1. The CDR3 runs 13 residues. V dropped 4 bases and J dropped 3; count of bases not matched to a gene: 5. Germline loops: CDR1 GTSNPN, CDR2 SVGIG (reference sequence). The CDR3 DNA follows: TGTGCCTGGACAGGGGGCAGGGGCTACGAGCAGTACTTC. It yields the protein CAWTGGRGYEQYF.

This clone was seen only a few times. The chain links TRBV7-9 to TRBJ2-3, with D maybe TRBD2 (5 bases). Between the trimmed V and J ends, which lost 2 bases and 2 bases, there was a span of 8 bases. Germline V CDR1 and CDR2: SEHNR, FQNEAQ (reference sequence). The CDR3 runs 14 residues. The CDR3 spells CASSLRESTDTQYF. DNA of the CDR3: TGTGCCAGCAGCTTACGGGAATCCACAGATACGCAGTATTTT.

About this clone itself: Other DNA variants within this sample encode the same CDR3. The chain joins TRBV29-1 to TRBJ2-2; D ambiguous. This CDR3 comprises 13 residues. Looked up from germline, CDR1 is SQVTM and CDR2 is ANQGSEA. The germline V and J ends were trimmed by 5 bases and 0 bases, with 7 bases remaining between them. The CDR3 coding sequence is TGCAGCGTTCGTGATACGAACACCGGGGAGCTGTTTTTT. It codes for CSVRDTNTGELFF.

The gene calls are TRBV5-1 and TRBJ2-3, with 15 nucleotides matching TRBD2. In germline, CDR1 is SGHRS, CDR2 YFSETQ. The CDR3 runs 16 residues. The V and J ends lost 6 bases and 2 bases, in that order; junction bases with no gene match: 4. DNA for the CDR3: TGCGCCAGCAAGGGACTAGCGGGGGGAAACACAGATACGCAGTATTTT. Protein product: CASKGLAGGNTDTQYF.

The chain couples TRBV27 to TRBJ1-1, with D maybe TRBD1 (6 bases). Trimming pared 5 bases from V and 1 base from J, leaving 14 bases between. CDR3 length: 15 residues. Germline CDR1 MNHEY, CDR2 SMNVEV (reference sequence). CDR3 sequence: CASSPGRGSNTEAFF. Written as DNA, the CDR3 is TGTGCCAGCAGTCCGGGGAGGGGGTCGAACACTGAAGCTTTCTTT.

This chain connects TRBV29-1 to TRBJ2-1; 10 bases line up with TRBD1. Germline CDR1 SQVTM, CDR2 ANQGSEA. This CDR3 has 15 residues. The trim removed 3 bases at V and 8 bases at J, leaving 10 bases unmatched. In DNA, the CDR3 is TGCAGCGTTGAGGCTCCGGGACAGGGGTGGCATGAGCAGTTCTTC. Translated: CSVEAPGQGWHEQFF.

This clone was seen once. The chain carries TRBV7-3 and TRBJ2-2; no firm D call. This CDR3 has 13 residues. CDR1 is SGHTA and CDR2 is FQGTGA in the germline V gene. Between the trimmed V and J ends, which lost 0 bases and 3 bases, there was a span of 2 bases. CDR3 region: CASSLTYTGELFF. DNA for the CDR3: TGTGCCAGCAGCTTAACCTACACCGGGGAGCTGTTTTTT. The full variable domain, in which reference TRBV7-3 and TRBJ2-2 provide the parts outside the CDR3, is GAGVSQTPSNKVTEKGKYVELRCDPISGHTALYWYRQSLGQGPEFLIYFQGTGAADDSGLPNDRFFAVRPEGSVSTLKIQRTERGDSAVYLCASSLTYTGELFFGEGSRLTVL.

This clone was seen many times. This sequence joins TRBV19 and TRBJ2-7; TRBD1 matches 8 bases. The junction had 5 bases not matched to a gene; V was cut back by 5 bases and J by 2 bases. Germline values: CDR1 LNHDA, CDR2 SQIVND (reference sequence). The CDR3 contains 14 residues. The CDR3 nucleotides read TGTGCCAGTAGTTCCGGGACAGGAACCTACGAGCAGTACTTC. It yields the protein CASSSGTGTYEQYF.

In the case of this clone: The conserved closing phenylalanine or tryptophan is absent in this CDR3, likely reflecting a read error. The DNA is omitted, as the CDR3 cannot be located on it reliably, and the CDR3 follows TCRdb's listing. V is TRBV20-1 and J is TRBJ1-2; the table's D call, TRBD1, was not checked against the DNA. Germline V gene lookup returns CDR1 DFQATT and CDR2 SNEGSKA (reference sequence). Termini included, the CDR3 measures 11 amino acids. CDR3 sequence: CSASDNREGVL.